The sequence of this T cell receptor beta chain was determined in a study of blood T cell repertoires in COVID-19. At the level of the study: From the United States, Italy and Spain came samples of acute and convalescent COVID-19.

The CDR3 totals 15 residues. V dropped 0 bases and J dropped 7 bases, with 13 bases sitting between them. Germline lookup yields CDR1 SGDLS and CDR2 YYNGEE. Measured with immunoSEQ multiplex PCR; TCRdb has only the in-frame clones, and not every one. The sample holds 250,000 or so clones; 84% are singletons and the top ten take 4.2%. Sequences were obtained from peripheral blood. The J gene is TRBJ1-4, the V gene TRBV9; D might be TRBD1 (5 bases). This TCR was sampled from a man in his 60s with acute or convalescent COVID-19. The CDR3 sequence is CASSVERGRGEKLFF. CDR3 sequence (DNA): TGTGCCAGCAGCGTAGAGCGGGGACGGGGTGAAAAACTGTTTTTT.